What follows describes a single TCR beta chain. What it recognizes is unknown. Sequencing was performed with immunoSEQ multiplex PCR; in TCRdb, only in-frame clones are kept and a portion is missing. The repertoire holds about 100,000 clones, with approximately 87% as singletons. The source of the sample is a study of T cell responses to AZD1222 COVID-19 vaccine. Study-wide findings and caveats: Baseline serology detected seropositivity in only a handful of AZD1222 recipients. Spike-specific TCRs gained breadth and depth after people received two AZD1222 doses.

Sequenced here: peripheral blood, sampled on day 0 of AZD1222 vaccination. The receptor's source is an adult in good health.

DNA of the CDR3: TGTGCCAGCAGTTTCCAAGTAGGGGTTAATGAAAAACTGTTTTTT. This codes for CASSFQVGVNEKLFF. The rearrangement links TRBV27 to TRBJ1-4, with a tentative D call TRBD1 (5 bases). The CDR3 length is 15 residues. V was cut by 3 bases and J by 4 bases, with 12 bases left in between. From germline, CDR1 is MNHEY and CDR2 SMNVEV (reference sequence).